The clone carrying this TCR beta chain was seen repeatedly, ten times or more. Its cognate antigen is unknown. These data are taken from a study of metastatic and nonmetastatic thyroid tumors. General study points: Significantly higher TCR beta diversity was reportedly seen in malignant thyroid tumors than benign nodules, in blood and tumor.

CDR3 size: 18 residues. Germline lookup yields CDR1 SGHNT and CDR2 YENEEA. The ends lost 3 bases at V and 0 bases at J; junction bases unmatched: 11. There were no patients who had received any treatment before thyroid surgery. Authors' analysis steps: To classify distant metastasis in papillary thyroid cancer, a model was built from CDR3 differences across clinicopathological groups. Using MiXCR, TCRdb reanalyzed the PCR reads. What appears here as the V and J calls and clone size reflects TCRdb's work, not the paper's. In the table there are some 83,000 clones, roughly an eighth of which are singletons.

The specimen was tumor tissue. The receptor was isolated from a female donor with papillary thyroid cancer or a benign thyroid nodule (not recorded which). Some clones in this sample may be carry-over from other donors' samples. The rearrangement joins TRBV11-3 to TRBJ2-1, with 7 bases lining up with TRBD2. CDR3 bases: TGTGCCAGCAGCTTCCCGGGAGGATCACGTAGCTCCTACAATGAGCAGTTCTTC. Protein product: CASSFPGGSRSSYNEQFF.